The 15 T cell receptor beta chains below come from one sample, sequenced in a study of vaccination effects on CD4 cells after COVID-19 (dated by TCRdb to between 2021 and 2024). After about 9 days of culture, CD4+ T cells were isolated with the EasySep CD4+ T cell isolation kit. Each participant received two doses of an mRNA SARS-CoV-2 vaccine, either BNT162b2 or mRNA-1273. Libraries were prepared through the immunoSEQ multiplex PCR assay. Imported from immuneACCESS, the table was reduced by TCRdb to in-frame sequences with V and J called. These copies leave out some clones; in studies compared against another copy, an unresolved V gene accounts for under half, and the cause of the remainder is not known. For this sample the table gives tens of thousands of clones, of which approximately 80% were detected only once. Together, the top ten hold roughly 4.2% of the sample. Antigens for these TCRs are unknown.

The sample here was CD4+ T cells from PBMCs cultured without peptide, taken after COVID-19 vaccination. These receptors were taken from a human donor who received a COVID-19 vaccine.

This chain joins TRBV3-1 (or the pseudogene TRBV3-2) and TRBJ1-2; 7 bases line up with TRBD1. With 3 bases clipped from V and 8 bases from J, the junction kept 6 bases outside the gene matches. CDR1 and CDR2 from the germline V gene are LGHDT and YNNKEL (reference sequence). The CDR3 is 13 amino acids. This CDR3 reads CASSQRQGGGYTF. The CDR3 nucleotides read TGTGCCAGCAGCCAGAGACAGGGCGGGGGCTACACCTTC.

The chain joins TRBV25-1 to TRBJ2-5; 8 bases line up with TRBD2. V trimming: 4 bases; J trimming: 7 bases; junction bases outside the gene matches: 8. Germline lookup yields CDR1 MGHDK and CDR2 SYGVNS. The CDR3 has 14 residues. The CDR3 nucleotides are TGTGCCAGCAGTGGTACGGGGGGGGCGGGGACCCAGTACTTC. Its protein is CASSGTGGAGTQYF.

This clone was detected only once. The genes are TRBV5-6 and TRBJ2-3; the match to TRBD1 covers 7 bases. The V gene end was trimmed by 1 base and the J gene end by 1 base; junction bases not matched to a gene: 6. Germline values: CDR1 SGHDT, CDR2 YYEEEE. The CDR3 is 16 amino acids. The CDR3 DNA sequence: TGTGCCAGCAGCTTGTCCCCCCAGGGGGGCACAGATACGCAGTATTTT. It specifies CASSLSPQGGTDTQYF.

The V call is TRBV19, the J call TRBJ2-7; 10 nucleotides agree with TRBD1. Per germline, CDR1 LNHDA and CDR2 SQIVND (reference sequence). The CDR3 has 15 amino acids. V lost 1 base, J lost 1 base, and 1 base stayed unmatched. Here the CDR3 DNA reads TGTGCCAGTAGTATAGGGGACAGGGGATCCTACGAGCAGTACTTC. This sequence encodes CASSIGDRGSYEQYF.

This chain connects TRBV2 to TRBJ2-5, with 7 bases matching TRBD1. Germline CDR1 SNHLY, CDR2 FYNNEI. The CDR3 sequence is 14 residues long. With V trimmed by 2 bases and J by 9 bases, 9 bases remained unmatched. CDR3 DNA: TGTGCCAGCAGTGAACCGACAGGGAAGACGCCCCAGTACTTC. It translates to CASSEPTGKTPQYF.

This clone is a singleton in its sample. The chain is built from TRBV5-1 and TRBJ2-3; possibly TRBD1 for D (5 bases). The CDR3 spans 15 residues. V was pared by 2 bases and J by 0 bases, with 10 bases between. Germline loops: CDR1 SGHRS, CDR2 YFSETQ. CDR3 sequence reads: CASSFGGASTDTQYF. The CDR3 DNA reads as TGCGCCAGCAGCTTTGGTGGGGCCAGCACAGATACGCAGTATTTT. The full variable domain, completed using reference TRBV5-1 and TRBJ2-3, is KAGVTQTPRYLIKTRGQQVTLSCSPISGHRSVSWYQQTPGQGLQFLFEYFSETQRNKGNFPGRFSGRQFSNSRSEMNVSTLELGDSALYLCASSFGGASTDTQYFGPGTRLTVL.

This clone was recorded once. The V and J genes are TRBV28 and TRBJ1-2; TRBD1 matches at 12 bases. There are 16 residues in the CDR3. Unmatched junction bases numbered 11, after V lost 6 bases and J lost 6 bases. Germline values: CDR1 MDHEN, CDR2 SYDVKM. The CDR3 DNA reads as TGTGCCAGCAGGAGTGAAACGGGACAGGGGGCGAATGGCTACACCTTC. Its protein product is CASRSETGQGANGYTF.

The chain joins TRBV19 to TRBJ1-4; D is unresolved. The CDR3 contains 13 residues. Germline V gene lookup returns CDR1 LNHDA and CDR2 SQIVND (reference sequence). Trimming took off 8 bases at V and 7 bases at J, with 14 bases between the two ends. CDR3 sequence reads: CASRDKGGEKLFF. Here the CDR3 DNA reads TGTGCCAGTCGTGACAAGGGCGGTGAAAAACTGTTTTTT. The whole variable domain, remainder taken from reference TRBV19 and TRBJ1-4, is DGGITQSPKYLFRKEGQNVTLSCEQNLNHDAMYWYRQDPGQGLRLIYYSQIVNDFQKGDIAEGYSVSREKKESFPLTVTSAQKNPTAFYLCASRDKGGEKLFFGSGTQLSVL.

The chain employs TRBV28 and TRBJ2-7, with TRBD1 matching over 8 bases. Trimming took 4 bases from V and 4 from J; bases not matched to a gene: 15. Germline V gene data show CDR1 as MDHEN and CDR2 as SYDVKM. The CDR3 extends over 17 amino acids. CDR3 bases: TGTGCCAGCAGTTCCCCGGCCGGGACAGGCTACTCATACGAGCAGTACTTC. Protein product: CASSSPAGTGYSYEQYF.

The J gene is TRBJ1-2, the V gene TRBV28, with a possible D match to TRBD1 (5 bases). Germline V CDR1 and CDR2: MDHEN, SYDVKM. The ends were cut back, 2 bases at V and 5 bases at J, with 15 bases in the middle. CDR3 length equals 15 residues. CDR3 nucleotide sequence: TGTGCCAGCAGTTTACGTAGTGGGGCCAAATATGGCTACACCTTC. Protein product: CASSLRSGAKYGYTF.

The rearrangement uses TRBV7-9 and TRBJ2-1, with D possibly being TRBD1 (6 bases). The CDR3 has 19 amino acids. V lost 4 bases, J lost 1 base, and 23 bases lay in between. Looked up from germline, CDR1 is SEHNR and CDR2 is FQNEAQ (reference sequence). The CDR3 loop is CASSSTGTYRENSYNEQFF. Here the CDR3 DNA reads TGTGCCAGCAGCTCAACAGGCACCTACAGGGAAAATTCCTACAATGAGCAGTTCTTC.

This clone has just a few counts. The V and J genes are TRBV4-2 and TRBJ2-7; the D is unclear. Trimming left V 1 base short and J 1 base short, with 5 bases between. The CDR3 is 13 amino acids. Germline V lookup: CDR1 LGHNA, CDR2 YNFKEQ. The CDR3 coding sequence is TGTGCCAGCAGCCAAGTCTCTTCCTACGAGCAGTACTTC. This gives the protein CASSQVSSYEQYF.

The chain couples TRBV19 to TRBJ1-1, with D possibly being TRBD1 (6 bases). V was cut by 5 bases and J by 4 bases, with 14 bases left in between. CDR3 size: 14 residues. Germline-derived CDR1 and CDR2 are LNHDA and SQIVND (reference sequence). The CDR3 coding sequence is TGTGCCAGTAGTTCGGACAGAGGGGGCACTGAAGCTTTCTTT. Amino acid sequence: CASSSDRGGTEAFF.

The genes are TRBV30 and TRBJ1-3, with D uncertain. The CDR3 sequence is 14 residues long. Trimming left V 0 bases short and J 8 bases short, with 14 bases between. CDR1 GTSNPN and CDR2 SVGIG come from the germline V gene (reference sequence). The CDR3 is CAWSVSGRRHTIYF. The DNA of the CDR3 is TGTGCCTGGAGTGTCTCTGGCAGACGGCACACCATATATTTT.

At least ten counts were recorded for this clone. The rearrangement uses TRBV24-1 and TRBJ1-3; D gene uncertain. Germline-derived CDR1 and CDR2 are KGHDR and SFDVKD. This CDR3 is 18 amino acids long. As DNA, the CDR3 is TGTTTATCCACCAGTTTGAATCGTAGGTGGAGGGCCGGAAACACCATATATTTT. Translation: CLSTSLNRRWRAGNTIYF.